A selection of T cell receptor beta chains follows, all from one sample in a study of cytomegalovirus exposure and HLA in healthy donors. TCRdb keeps only in-frame clones here, not all; method: immunoSEQ multiplex PCR. This sample has about 120,000 clones, with more than 95% found just once. Sequencing used PBMCs. These receptors originate from a man aged 18 to 30 in good health and CMV-seronegative. CDR3s include the opening cysteine and the closing phenylalanine or tryptophan. Fields, in order: D gene, V gene, CDR3 protein. The D gene is left open where the match is weak.

D: .; V: TRBV13; CDR3: CASSHSGNGVLQQYF
D: .; V: TRBV7-2; CDR3: CASSLAAGSYGYTF
D: .; V: TRBV4-3; CDR3: CASSGGDPFQETQYF
D: TRBD1; V: TRBV28; CDR3: CASSRQGGSGYTF
D: .; V: TRBV30; CDR3: CAWERGTATNEKLFF
D: .; V: TRBV25-1; CDR3: CASSSPGENEQFF
D: .; V: TRBV7-9; CDR3: CASSLAPVDYNEQFF
D: .; V: TRBV19; CDR3: CASSLLSTDTQYF
D: .; V: TRBV9; CDR3: CASSFGHVSTDTQYF
D: .; V: TRBV5-1; CDR3: CASSLDGAGGQPQHF
D: .; V: TRBV28; CDR3: CASSPVWSNYGYTF
D: TRBD2; V: TRBV19; CDR3: CASTEPTGTSGYNEQFF
D: TRBD1; V: TRBV7-2; CDR3: CASSPRRQGPYEQYF
D: TRBD1; V: TRBV27; CDR3: CASIPAGQGVNTEAFF
D: .; V: TRBV9; CDR3: CASTPFLSGYEQYF
D: .; V: TRBV28; CDR3: CASSLYVGAGASGANVLTF
D: .; V: TRBV14; CDR3: CASSLQGTGELFF
D: TRBD2; V: TRBV11-2; CDR3: CASSLGRLAGVQNEQFF
D: TRBD1; V: TRBV27; CDR3: CASSHRGGNQPQHF
D: .; V: TRBV4-1; CDR3: CASSPQGYEQYF
D: .; V: TRBV27; CDR3: CASREGWDRTTYEQYF
D: .; V: TRBV28; CDR3: CASSPRGTHGNYGYTF
D: .; V: TRBV6-5; CDR3: CASSYGGLTTQETQYF
D: TRBD1; V: TRBV5-4; CDR3: CASRLQGAGGYTF
D: .; V: TRBV5-1; CDR3: CASSLPGVEAFF
D: TRBD2; V: TRBV7-3; CDR3: CASSELRGLANEQFF
D: TRBD1; V: TRBV19; CDR3: CASSPWTGEAEQYF
D: .; V: TRBV27; CDR3: CASSFQGNYEQYF
D: .; V: TRBV12-5; CDR3: CASGLFPGVEGYTF
D: TRBD1; V: TRBV29-1; CDR3: CSVTTGVPYEQYF
D: TRBD1; V: TRBV5-6; CDR3: CASSWDRSDGYTF
D: .; V: TRBV9; CDR3: CASSVATGSEAFF
D: .; V: TRBV28; CDR3: CASSLYVGGSGLTYEQYF
D: .; V: TRBV11-3; CDR3: CASSLGTQTAYEQYF
D: .; V: TRBV6-4; CDR3: CASSARDSDTQYF
D: TRBD2; V: TRBV18; CDR3: CASSPSGLAGGYEQYF
D: TRBD2; V: TRBV6-5; CDR3: CATGLAGGPGETQYF
D: TRBD1; V: TRBV7-2; CDR3: CASSLALQGAGDTQYF
D: .; V: TRBV19; CDR3: CASSVDPRIYEQFF
D: TRBD2; V: TRBV4-3; CDR3: CASSPTPGLAGAGLETQYF
D: .; V: TRBV7-2; CDR3: CASSLDGGARQYF
D: TRBD2; V: TRBV4-2; CDR3: CASSLLTSGSNEQFF
D: .; V: TRBV30; CDR3: CAWSVGTRNGYTF